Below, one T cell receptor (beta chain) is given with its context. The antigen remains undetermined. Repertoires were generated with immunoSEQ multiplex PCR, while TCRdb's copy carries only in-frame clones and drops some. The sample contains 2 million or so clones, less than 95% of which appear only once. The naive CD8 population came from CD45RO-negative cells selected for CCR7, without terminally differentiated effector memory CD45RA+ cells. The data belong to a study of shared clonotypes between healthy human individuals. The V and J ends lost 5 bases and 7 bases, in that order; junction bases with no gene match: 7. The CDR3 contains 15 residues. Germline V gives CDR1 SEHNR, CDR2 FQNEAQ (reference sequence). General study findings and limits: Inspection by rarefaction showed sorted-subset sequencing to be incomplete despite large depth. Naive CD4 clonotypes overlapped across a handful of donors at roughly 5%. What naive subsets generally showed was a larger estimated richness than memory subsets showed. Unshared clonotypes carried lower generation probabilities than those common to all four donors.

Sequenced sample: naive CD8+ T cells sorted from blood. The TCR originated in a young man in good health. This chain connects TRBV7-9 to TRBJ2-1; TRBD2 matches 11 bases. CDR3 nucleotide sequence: TGTGCCAGCAGCCCGACTAGCGGGGACTCGAATGAGCAGTTCTTC. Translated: CASSPTSGDSNEQFF.